The 16 T cell receptor beta chains in this list originate from one sample, sequenced in a study of early T cells in non-severe SARS-CoV-2 infection. Using its own MiXCR run on the 5' RACE reads, TCRdb lists one record per CDR3 protein. The table lists more than 25,000 distinct CDR3 sequences, approximately 6% of them singletons. Material: whole blood. Receptors were obtained from an adult who was a healthcare worker with PCR-confirmed SARS-CoV-2 infection or an uninfected control (not recorded which).

This clonotype was recorded at least ten times. The gene calls are TRBV3-1 and TRBJ2-1; unclear D gene. V lost 3 bases to trimming and J lost 6 bases, with 9 bases between them. CDR1 LGHDT and CDR2 YNNKEL come from the germline V gene (reference sequence). The CDR3 contains 13 residues. The CDR3 nucleotides are TGTGCCAGCAGCCATACCACCGGCAATGAGCAGTTCTTC. Translating gives CASSHTTGNEQFF.

This clonotype appeared a few times. This rearrangement joins TRBV25-1 to TRBJ2-1; tentative D call: TRBD2 (6 bases). Germline loops: CDR1 MGHDK, CDR2 SYGVNS. Trimming shortened V by 3 bases and J by 5 bases, and 20 bases separated the two germline ends. CDR3 length equals 17 residues. CDR3 coding DNA: TGTGCCAGCAGTGAGGACGGGGGTGGGGTACTCCACAATGAGCAGTTCTTC. It codes for CASSEDGGGVLHNEQFF.

This clonotype was recorded many times. The CDR3 protein is CASSDGGADYEQYF. The CDR3 DNA is TGTGCCAGCAGTGACGGGGGGGCCGATTACGAGCAGTACTTC. The genes are TRBV7-6 and TRBJ2-7; 8 nucleotides agree with TRBD2. The V gene's germline CDR1 is SGHVS and CDR2 FNYEAQ. There are 14 residues in the CDR3. Unmatched junction bases numbered 8, after V lost 6 bases and J lost 4 bases.

This clonotype has more than one count but fewer than ten. The chain carries TRBV6-1 and TRBJ2-3, with TRBD2 matching over 10 bases. V lost 6 bases to trimming and J lost 3 bases; unmatched junction nucleotides: 9. CDR3 length equals 16 residues. Germline V gene data show CDR1 as MNHNS and CDR2 as SASEGT. CDR3 in DNA: TGTGCCAGCAGGCGCGGGGGACTAGCGTCAACAGATACGCAGTATTTT. It translates to CASRRGGLASTDTQYF.

This clonotype was found many times. The rearrangement uses TRBV4-3 and TRBJ2-5; 10 nucleotides agree with TRBD2. From germline, CDR1 is LGHNA and CDR2 YSLEER. This CDR3 contains 18 residues. Trimming took 1 base from V and 7 from J; bases not matched to a gene: 15. CDR3 amino acids: CASSQVPSLAGEQGTQYF. The CDR3 nucleotides are TGCGCCAGCAGCCAAGTCCCCTCCCTAGCGGGGGAACAGGGGACCCAGTACTTC.

This clonotype was observed many times. The chain uses TRBV4-2 and TRBJ1-1, with D hard to call. Per the germline V gene, CDR1 is LGHNA and CDR2 is YNFKEQ. The CDR3 contains 13 residues. V lost 0 bases, J lost 5 bases, and 7 bases lay in between. CDR3 region: CASSQELRTEAFF. The CDR3 nucleotides read TGTGCCAGCAGCCAAGAGTTGCGGACTGAAGCTTTCTTT.

In its sample, this clonotype was seen a few times. The chain carries TRBV6-6 and TRBJ1-5; TRBD1 might be the D (5 bases). CDR1 is MNHNY, CDR2 SVGAGI, per germline (reference sequence). V was cut by 5 bases and J by 3 bases, with 14 bases left in between. The CDR3 totals 15 residues. CDR3 protein: CASSPRGETNQPQHF. DNA of the CDR3: TGTGCCAGCAGTCCCCGAGGGGAGACCAATCAGCCCCAGCATTTT.

This clonotype has more than one count but fewer than ten. The chain is built from TRBV6-5 and TRBJ2-1; D perhaps matches TRBD1 (6 bases). This CDR3 region has 17 residues. Between the trimmed V and J ends, which lost 6 bases and 1 base, there was a span of 19 bases. Looked up from germline, CDR1 is MNHEY and CDR2 is SVGAGI. In nucleotides, the CDR3 is TGTGCCAGCAGACTCGAGTATACAGGGACGTCCTACAATGAGCAGTTCTTC. As protein: CASRLEYTGTSYNEQFF.

The chain links TRBV3-1 to TRBJ2-7; 7 nucleotides agree with TRBD1. The germline CDR1 and CDR2 sequences are LGHDT and YNNKEL (reference sequence). There are 13 residues in the CDR3. The ends lost 6 bases at V and 3 bases at J; junction bases unmatched: 5. The CDR3 nucleotides are TGTGCCAGCAGGTTGGGACAGAGCTACGAGCAGTACTTC. Residues: CASRLGQSYEQYF.

This clonotype was seen repeatedly, ten times or more. This sequence joins TRBV24-1 and TRBJ2-7; no clear D. The CDR3 spans 15 residues. Looked up from germline, CDR1 is KGHDR and CDR2 is SFDVKD. V was trimmed by 9 bases and J by 0 bases, leaving 17 bases between them. The CDR3 is CATLGGWVSSYEQYF. CDR3 nucleotide sequence: TGTGCCACCCTCGGTGGGTGGGTAAGCTCCTACGAGCAGTACTTC.

This clonotype came up once. CDR3 DNA: TGTGCCAGCAGCCTGGACAGGGGGAGGACTGAAGCTTTCTTT. This codes for CASSLDRGRTEAFF. This chain connects TRBV3-1 to TRBJ1-1; 10 bases fit TRBD1. The J segment lost 5 bases and the V segment lost 4 bases, leaving 4 bases of the junction unmatched. CDR3 length equals 14 residues. Germline-derived CDR1 and CDR2 are LGHDT and YNNKEL (reference sequence).

In this sample, this clonotype turned up many times. The V call is TRBV7-2, the J call TRBJ2-3; TRBD2 agrees at 8 bases. The J segment lost 0 bases and the V segment lost 5 bases, leaving 10 bases of the junction unmatched. Germline values: CDR1 SGHTA, CDR2 FQGNSA. The CDR3 length is 17 residues. The CDR3 DNA reads as TGTGCCAGCAGCCCCGGGGGGGGTCCTATTAGCACAGATACGCAGTATTTT. Translated, it gives CASSPGGGPISTDTQYF. The full variable domain, with the rest looked up from reference TRBV7-2 and TRBJ2-3, is GAGVSQSPSNKVTEKGKDVELRCDPISGHTALYWYRQSLGQGLEFLIYFQGNSAPDKSGLPSDRFSAERTGGSVSTLTIQRTQQEDSAVYLCASSPGGGPISTDTQYFGPGTRLTVL.

The sample holds a few counts of this clonotype. A much larger clone sits a single nucleotide away, making a read error possible. No conserved phenylalanine or tryptophan ends this CDR3, so it is likely a read error. V is TRBV3-1 and J is TRBJ2-5; possible D gene TRBD2, 6 bases. V lost 4 bases, J lost 5 bases, and 17 bases lay in between. This CDR3 is built from 15 residues. Germline V lookup: CDR1 LGHDT, CDR2 YNNKEL (reference sequence). This CDR3 reads CASSRPSGRHETQYL. The CDR3 DNA reads TGTGCCAGCAGCCGTCCTTCGGGGAGGCACGAGACCCAGTACTTG.

This clonotype showed up many times. The DNA of the CDR3 is TGTGCCAGCAGTTCGATGACAGGAAACTATGGCTACACCTTC. As protein: CASSSMTGNYGYTF. V and J are TRBV28 and TRBJ1-2; D perhaps matches TRBD1 (6 bases). The CDR3 covers 14 residues. Trimming removed 4 bases at V and 2 bases at J, with 11 bases between. CDR1 is MDHEN and CDR2 is SYDVKM in the germline V gene.

The sample holds many counts of this clonotype. This chain links TRBV29-1 with TRBJ2-1; TRBD2 aligns across 9 bases. The ends lost 5 bases at V and 4 bases at J; junction bases unmatched: 6. Looked up from germline, CDR1 is SQVTM and CDR2 is ANQGSEA. The CDR3 length is 14 residues. CDR3 coding DNA: TGCAGCGTTCGAGCGGGGGGCCTTTACAATGAGCAGTTCTTC. Its translation: CSVRAGGLYNEQFF.

This clonotype was detected ten times or more. The chain is built from TRBV4-1 and TRBJ2-5; 7 bases align to TRBD1. This CDR3 region has 16 residues. Trimming removed 8 bases from V and 5 bases from J; junction bases left unmatched: 17. Germline CDR1 MGHRA, CDR2 YSYEKL. CDR3 amino acids: CASGRFEKQGQETQYF. The CDR3 nucleotides are TGCGCCAGCGGGAGATTCGAGAAACAGGGGCAGGAGACCCAGTACTTC.